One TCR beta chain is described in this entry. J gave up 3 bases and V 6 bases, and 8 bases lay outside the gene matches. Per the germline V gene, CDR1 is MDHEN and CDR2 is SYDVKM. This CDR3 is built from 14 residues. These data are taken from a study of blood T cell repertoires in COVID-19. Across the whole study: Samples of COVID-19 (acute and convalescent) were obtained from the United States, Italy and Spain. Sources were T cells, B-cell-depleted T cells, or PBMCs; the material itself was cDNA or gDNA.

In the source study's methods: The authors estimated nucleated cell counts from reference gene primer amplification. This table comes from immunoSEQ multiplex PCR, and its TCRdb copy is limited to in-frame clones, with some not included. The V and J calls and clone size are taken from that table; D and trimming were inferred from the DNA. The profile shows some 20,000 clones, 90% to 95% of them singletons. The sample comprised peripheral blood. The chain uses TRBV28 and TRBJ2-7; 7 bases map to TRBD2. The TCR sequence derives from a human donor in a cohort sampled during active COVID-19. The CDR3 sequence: CASSPAGALYEQYF. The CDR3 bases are TGTGCCAGCAGCCCGGCGGGAGCCCTCTACGAGCAGTACTTC.